These 8 T cell receptor beta chains came from one sample sequenced in a study of T cells in Graves' hyperthyroidism and ophthalmopathy (dated by TCRdb to between 2018 and 2020). Library preparation employed multiplex PCR. Instrument used: Illumina HiSeq 2000. The TCR beta CDR3 regions were amplified from the RNA transcripts. The TCR CDR3 was subjected to a first round of RT-PCR using the HTBI primer set and the Qiagen OneStep RT-PCR kit. TCRdb trimmed the raw reads at Q25, called clones with MiXCR and kept productive beta chains. CDR3 protein duplicates are merged, each entry listing the most common genes and DNA. The sample table holds under 350,000 distinct CDR3 sequences, of which 20% to 25% were seen once. The ten largest clones capture about 50% of the sample. Sequenced input: blood. These receptors came from a woman aged 45 to 65 with Graves' hyperthyroidism.

This chain joins TRBV11-3 and TRBJ2-4; 7 nucleotides line up with TRBD2. Germline loops: CDR1 SGHNT, CDR2 YENEEA. The CDR3 is made up of 13 amino acids. V dropped 4 bases and J dropped 13; count of bases not matched to a gene: 10. The CDR3 here is CASSSDWGEGQYF. The CDR3 region has the DNA TGTGCCAGCAGCTCGGATTGGGGGGAGGGACAGTACTTC.

This rearrangement joins TRBV6-1 to TRBJ2-7; D perhaps matches TRBD2 (5 bases). The germline V and J ends were trimmed by 10 bases and 2 bases, with 12 bases remaining between them. This CDR3 spans 12 amino acids. Germline V gene lookup returns CDR1 MNHNS and CDR2 SASEGT. CDR3 amino acids: CANGVNPYEQYF. CDR3 sequence (DNA): TGTGCCAACGGGGTTAATCCCTACGAGCAGTACTTC.

In regard to this clonotype: One end of the junction varies from germline; a read error may be responsible. The chain couples TRBV6-1 to TRBJ2-7, with 10 bases that match TRBD2. The germline V gene encodes CDR1 MNHNS and CDR2 SASEGT. This CDR3 spans 17 amino acids. The CDR3 DNA sequence: TGTGCCAGCAGTCCTACCCGACTAGCGGGTAGCTCCTACAAGCAGTACTTC. It yields the protein CASSPTRLAGSSYKQYF.

This clonotype was counted ten times or more. The chain couples TRBV13 to TRBJ2-1; the match to TRBD2 covers 12 bases. From germline, CDR1 is PRHDT and CDR2 FYEKMQ (reference sequence). The CDR3 length is 19 residues. The V segment lost 1 base and the J segment 4 bases; nucleotides outside the gene matches: 11. The CDR3 protein is CASSLVGTSGYPGYNEQFF. The CDR3 nucleotides are TGTGCCAGCAGCTTAGTAGGGACTAGCGGGTACCCGGGGTACAATGAGCAGTTCTTC.

This clonotype was counted many times. The CDR3 DNA follows: TGTGCCAGCACATCAGGGTCGAGATCTGAAGCTTTCTTT. This codes for CASTSGSRSEAFF. The chain uses TRBV2 and TRBJ1-1, with D possibly TRBD1 on 5 matching bases. The CDR3 spans 13 residues. Between the trimmed V and J ends, which lost 7 bases and 6 bases, there was a span of 15 bases. Germline-derived CDR1 and CDR2 are SNHLY and FYNNEI.

This clonotype has just a few counts. The chain couples TRBV5-6 to TRBJ1-2; 8 bases match TRBD1. V gave up 7 bases and J gave up 8 bases; unmatched junction bases: 10. Germline CDR1 and CDR2: SGHDT and YYEEEE. This CDR3 spans 13 amino acids. The CDR3 spells CASVGRGPRGYTF. The CDR3, as DNA: TGTGCCAGCGTAGGCAGGGGGCCGAGGGGCTACACCTTC.

This clonotype was found a few times. This rearrangement joins TRBV5-4 to TRBJ2-7; 9 positions agree with TRBD1. V lost 0 bases to trimming and J lost 5 bases; unmatched junction nucleotides: 6. Germline CDR1 and CDR2: SGHNT and YYREEE (reference sequence). The CDR3 has 15 residues. CDR3 in amino acids: CASSLAGTGRNEQYF. CDR3 nucleotides: TGTGCCAGCAGCTTGGCCGGGACAGGGAGAAACGAGCAGTACTTC.

V usage is TRBV20-1 and J usage is TRBJ1-2; D not resolved. Germline CDR1 DFQATT, CDR2 SNEGSKA (reference sequence). V was cut by 3 bases and J by 6 bases, with 8 bases left in between. This CDR3 is 11 amino acids long. This chain's CDR3 is CSASHDNGYTF. The CDR3, as DNA: TGCAGTGCTAGTCACGACAATGGCTACACCTTC.